The next 26 T cell receptor beta chains were all read from a single sample in a study of CD8 T cells in ankylosing spondylitis. Study-wide results and caveats: Characteristic of ankylosing spondylitis blood, it appeared, was a TCR beta motif comprising eight highly homologous variants.

TCRdb processed the 5' RACE reads anew with MiXCR; each CDR3 protein has one entry. Counted here are fewer than 550,000 distinct CDR3 sequences, over 4% occurring once; the ten biggest clones make up roughly 3.5%. Antigens for these TCRs are unknown. Sample: blood, either unsorted or a sorted T cell fraction (not recorded which). Source of these receptors: a male donor with ankylosing spondylitis.

This clonotype has a count of ten or more. The V call is TRBV3-1, the J call TRBJ1-1; D is possibly TRBD1 (5 bases). V lost 6 bases, J lost 3 bases, and 11 bases lay in between. Germline V CDR1 and CDR2: LGHDT, YNNKEL (reference sequence). The CDR3 sequence is 13 residues long. The CDR3 sequence is CASRDYRYTEAFF. The CDR3 DNA reads as TGTGCCAGCAGGGACTACAGGTACACTGAAGCTTTCTTT.

This clonotype came up many times. The J gene is TRBJ1-5, the V gene TRBV20-1, with a weak D call TRBD1 (6 bases). This CDR3 comprises 13 residues. CDR1 is DFQATT, CDR2 SNEGSKA, per germline (reference sequence). V gave up 7 bases and J gave up 4 bases, with 14 bases separating them. The CDR3 region is CSGGLGGNQPQHF. CDR3 bases: TGCAGTGGGGGGCTCGGAGGTAATCAGCCCCAGCATTTT.

This clonotype was observed at least ten times. The chain uses TRBV12-3 or TRBV12-4 and TRBJ2-2; 13 nucleotides line up with TRBD2. The V segment lost 6 bases and the J segment 5 bases; nucleotides outside the gene matches: 9. This CDR3 comprises 17 residues. CDR3 DNA sequence: TGTGCCAGCAGCTACGGACTAGCGGGAGCAGGGACCGGGGAGCTGTTTTTT. As protein: CASSYGLAGAGTGELFF.

This clonotype was observed many times. J is TRBJ1-1 and V is TRBV27; 10 bases map to TRBD1. CDR1 is MNHEY and CDR2 is SMNVEV in the germline V gene (reference sequence). CDR3 length: 15 amino acids. Trimming took 2 bases from V and 5 from J; bases not matched to a gene: 5. The CDR3 DNA reads as TGTGCCAGCAGTTTAGGGGCGGGACAGGGGACTGAAGCTTTCTTT. It specifies CASSLGAGQGTEAFF.

This clonotype was picked up many times. The V gene is TRBV4-3, the J gene TRBJ1-6; no clear D. This CDR3 is built from 16 residues. V lost 1 base and J lost 5, with 12 bases in between. CDR1 LGHNA and CDR2 YSLEER come from the germline V gene. This chain's CDR3 is CASSQALLEDNSPLHF. The CDR3 region has the DNA TGCGCCAGCAGCCAAGCTCTTTTGGAGGATAATTCACCCCTCCACTTT.

This clonotype was seen repeatedly, ten times or more. This chain joins TRBV27 and TRBJ1-2; 9 positions match TRBD1. Germline CDR1 reads MNHEY; CDR2 reads SMNVEV (reference sequence). V lost 5 bases and J lost 7; bases outside the gene matches: 2. The CDR3 extends over 12 amino acids. The CDR3 loop reads CASSTGGLGYTF. For the CDR3, the DNA is TGTGCCAGCAGTACAGGGGGCCTTGGCTACACCTTC.

At least ten counts were recorded for this clonotype. This rearrangement joins TRBV7-2 to TRBJ1-2; 8 nucleotides line up with TRBD1. The CDR3 spans 16 residues. V shed 2 bases, J shed 6 bases, and the junction held 11 bases outside the gene matches. Looked up from germline, CDR1 is SGHTA and CDR2 is FQGNSA. The CDR3 region is CASSLRRGRGLHGYTF. CDR3 DNA sequence: TGTGCCAGCAGCTTAAGAAGGGGCAGGGGGCTTCATGGCTACACCTTC.

This clonotype appeared many times. The chain employs TRBV7-2 and TRBJ2-3; no firm D call. V dropped 1 base and J dropped 7 bases, with 21 bases sitting between them. The CDR3 has 17 amino acids. Germline CDR1 is SGHTA and CDR2 is FQGNSA. CDR3 in DNA: TGTGCCAGCAGCTTAGTCGTTTCCCTCTTACTGGAGAATACGCAGTATTTT. The encoded protein is CASSLVVSLLLENTQYF.

This clonotype has a count of ten or more. The V gene is TRBV20-1, the J gene TRBJ2-7; TRBD2 is a possible D gene (6 bases). The CDR3 extends over 13 amino acids. From germline, CDR1 is DFQATT and CDR2 SNEGSKA (reference sequence). The germline V and J ends were trimmed by 2 bases and 0 bases, with 8 bases remaining between them. CDR3 residues: CSARKGGSYEQYF. The CDR3 DNA reads TGCAGTGCTAGAAAGGGAGGCTCCTACGAGCAGTACTTC.

The table lists this clonotype with many counts. This rearrangement joins TRBV9 to TRBJ1-3; D possibly corresponds to TRBD1 (5 bases). Germline V CDR1 and CDR2: SGDLS, YYNGEE. The CDR3 is 18 residues long. Deletions cut 3 bases from V and 0 bases from J, with 19 bases between. The CDR3 region is CASSASWLGGRSGNTIYF. The DNA for the CDR3 is TGTGCCAGCAGCGCAAGTTGGCTGGGGGGTCGCTCTGGAAACACCATATATTTT.

This clonotype came up many times. The chain uses TRBV5-1 and TRBJ2-7; no clear D gene. Germline V gives CDR1 SGHRS, CDR2 YFSETQ. The CDR3 sequence is 15 residues long. The germline V and J ends were trimmed by 5 bases and 0 bases, with 15 bases remaining between them. The CDR3 here is CASRRQIRSSYEQYF. CDR3 bases: TGCGCCAGCAGACGTCAAATTAGGAGCTCCTACGAGCAGTACTTC.

This clonotype came up many times. The chain employs TRBV6-5 and TRBJ1-1, with 10 positions matching TRBD1. Germline CDR1 reads MNHEY; CDR2 reads SVGAGI. The CDR3 runs 18 residues. The V segment lost 0 bases and the J segment 0 bases; nucleotides outside the gene matches: 7. The CDR3 spells CASSYSRGQGFMNTEAFF. CDR3 in DNA: TGTGCCAGCAGTTACTCAAGGGGACAGGGGTTCATGAACACTGAAGCTTTCTTT.

This clonotype has ten or more counts. V gene TRBV6-2 or TRBV6-3 combines with J gene TRBJ1-1, with D perhaps TRBD1 (6 bases). The V gene's germline CDR1 is MNHEY and CDR2 SVGEGT. Trimming stripped 6 bases from V and 6 bases from J, with 32 bases between. This CDR3 has 19 residues. Written as DNA, the CDR3 is TGTGCCAGCAGGGGAATTACAGGGATCGGGCCTCCGCGAGAAGCTGAAGCTTTCTTT. It is translated as CASRGITGIGPPREAEAFF.

This clonotype came up many times. V usage is TRBV7-9 and J usage is TRBJ1-1; D gene ambiguous. V was clipped by 5 bases and J by 1 base, with 11 bases between them. The germline gives CDR1 SEHNR, CDR2 FQNEAQ (reference sequence). The CDR3 is made up of 14 amino acids. This chain's CDR3 is CASSLLQWNTEAFF. The CDR3 region has the DNA TGTGCCAGCAGCCTATTACAGTGGAACACTGAAGCTTTCTTT.

At least ten counts were recorded for this clonotype. This CDR3 fails to terminate in the conserved phenylalanine or tryptophan, so it likely reflects a read error. This chain uses TRBV20-1 with TRBJ2-3; possible D gene TRBD2, 6 bases. The CDR3 runs to 18 residues. V was clipped by 0 bases and J by 1 base, with 20 bases between them. Germline loops: CDR1 DFQATT, CDR2 SNEGSKA (reference sequence). The CDR3 coding sequence is TGCAGTGCTAGAGACCCCTCCCTGAAGCAGCGGGGCACAGATACGCAGTATTTG. This codes for CSARDPSLKQRGTDTQYL.

This clonotype appeared a few times. The V gene is TRBV6-6, the J gene TRBJ2-7; D unclear. V lost 0 bases and J 7 bases, leaving 10 bases between the germline ends. This CDR3 spans 13 amino acids. In germline, CDR1 is MNHNY, CDR2 SVGAGI (reference sequence). Written as DNA, the CDR3 is TGTGCCAGCAGTTACTCGAGGTATGAGGAGCAGTACTTC. Amino acids: CASSYSRYEEQYF.

This clonotype was seen repeatedly, ten times or more. V gene TRBV28 combines with J gene TRBJ2-4; D is possibly TRBD1 or TRBD2 (5 bases each). This CDR3 spans 14 amino acids. CDR1 is MDHEN, CDR2 SYDVKM, per germline. V lost 3 bases and J 8 bases, leaving 14 bases between the germline ends. The CDR3, as DNA: TGTGCCAGCAGTTTTACCTCAGTGGGGGACATTCAGTACTTC. This sequence encodes CASSFTSVGDIQYF.

This clonotype was counted ten times or more. CDR3 region: CASGYGVYEQYF. CDR3 bases: TGCGCCAGCGGCTACGGAGTTTACGAGCAGTACTTC. The chain carries TRBV5-1 and TRBJ2-7; no firm D call. The germline CDR1 and CDR2 sequences are SGHRS and YFSETQ. The CDR3 sequence is 12 residues long. The V end was cut by 7 bases, the J end by 4 bases, with 12 bases between.

The chain is built from TRBV29-1 and TRBJ2-1; no firm D call. Per germline, CDR1 SQVTM and CDR2 ANQGSEA. This CDR3 is 13 amino acids long. V lost 6 bases and J lost 2, with 11 bases in between. The CDR3 spells CSVPRRTYNEQFF. CDR3 in DNA: TGCAGCGTGCCCCGGCGTACCTACAATGAGCAGTTCTTC.

This clonotype has a count of ten or more. V usage is TRBV6-5 and J usage is TRBJ2-5; D perhaps matches TRBD2 (5 bases). V gave up 0 bases and J gave up 2 bases, with 10 bases separating them. There are 15 residues in the CDR3. CDR1 is MNHEY and CDR2 is SVGAGI in the germline V gene. This CDR3 reads CASSYSPDLQETQYF. The CDR3 nucleotides read TGTGCCAGCAGTTACTCTCCGGACTTACAAGAGACCCAGTACTTC.

This clonotype was seen ten or more times. The J gene is TRBJ2-1, the V gene TRBV5-1; perhaps D is TRBD1 or TRBD2 (5 bases each). V was pared by 5 bases and J by 2 bases, with 14 bases between. This CDR3 comprises 15 residues. Germline V gene sequence: CDR1 SGHRS, CDR2 YFSETQ. The CDR3 nucleotides read TGCGCCAGCAGAAGAGGGGACGGCACCTACAATGAGCAGTTCTTC. Amino acid sequence: CASRRGDGTYNEQFF.

This clonotype came up many times. The V call is TRBV6-5, the J call TRBJ2-1; the D gene is possibly TRBD1 (5 bases). V was trimmed by 2 bases and J by 5 bases, leaving 10 bases between them. CDR1 is MNHEY, CDR2 SVGAGI, per germline. The CDR3 consists of 14 residues. CDR3 sequence (DNA): TGTGCCAGCAGTTACAGGACAACCGACAATGAGCAGTTCTTC. Translated: CASSYRTTDNEQFF.

This clonotype was counted at least ten times. This sequence joins TRBV5-1 and TRBJ2-3; 14 positions match TRBD2. The junction had 13 bases not matched to a gene; V was cut back by 3 bases and J by 4 bases. Germline loops: CDR1 SGHRS, CDR2 YFSETQ. The CDR3 is 19 amino acids. CDR3 DNA sequence: TGCGCCAGCAGCTACACCGGGACTAGCGGGAGTGGATTGCCAGATACGCAGTATTTT. This codes for CASSYTGTSGSGLPDTQYF.

In this sample, this clonotype turned up many times. The gene calls are TRBV9 and TRBJ2-5, with unresolved D. The V end lost 1 base, the J end lost 1 base, and 8 bases lay between the germline ends. Germline lookup yields CDR1 SGDLS and CDR2 YYNGEE. The CDR3 is 14 amino acids. In DNA, the CDR3 is TGTGCCAGCAGCGTAAGCCAGCTCCAAGAGACCCAGTACTTC. Amino acids: CASSVSQLQETQYF.

The CDR3 region is CASSQAPASYEQYF. The CDR3 nucleotides read TGTGCCAGCAGCCAAGCCCCGGCCAGCTACGAGCAGTACTTC. The V and J genes are TRBV7-9 and TRBJ2-7, with D unresolved. CDR1 is SEHNR, CDR2 FQNEAQ, per germline (reference sequence). The CDR3 sequence is 14 residues long. Trimming took 5 bases from V and 3 from J, leaving 14 bases between them.

In this sample, this clonotype turned up many times. The chain recombines TRBV20-1 with TRBJ1-5; D is ambiguous. This CDR3 spans 13 amino acids. CDR1 DFQATT and CDR2 SNEGSKA come from the germline V gene (reference sequence). V was trimmed by 1 base and J by 7 bases, leaving 11 bases between them. Here the CDR3 reads CSARGAREQPQHF. CDR3 in DNA: TGCAGTGCTAGAGGGGCGCGAGAACAGCCCCAGCATTTT.